This section outlines one T cell receptor beta chain sequence together with its context. The antigen is undetermined. V lost 4 bases to trimming and J lost 3 bases; unmatched junction nucleotides: 10. Germline CDR1 LGHNA, CDR2 YNFKEQ. There are 17 residues in the CDR3. The data derive from a study of T cells in tuberculosis. Study-level background: The T cells targeted glucose monomycolate, a mycobacterial lipid, via CD1B.

Notes on the study in general: Using the GMM-specific repertoire gave about 85% accuracy versus about 64% with motifs.

The data were produced by immunoSEQ multiplex PCR, yet TCRdb's version contains in-frame clones alone and is incomplete. The profile shows about 23,000 clones, 97% of them singletons. Sample: PBMCs. J is TRBJ2-3 and V is TRBV4-2, with 10 positions matching TRBD2. The TCR comes from a donor between 10 and 35 years old with latent tuberculosis or without tuberculosis infection. The CDR3 DNA follows: TGTGCCAGCAGCCTTGGAGCGGGGGGGCCGGGGACAGATACGCAGTATTTT. Translating gives CASSLGAGGPGTDTQYF.